One sample yielded the 7 T cell receptor beta chains listed below, sequenced in a study of blood T cell repertoires in COVID-19. Measured with immunoSEQ multiplex PCR; TCRdb has only the in-frame clones, and not every one. The sample has 55,000 to 80,000 clones, 92% seen once. Sequencing was done on a sample of peripheral blood. These receptors were obtained from a human donor in a cohort sampled during active COVID-19.

The rearrangement links TRBV10-3 to TRBJ1-5; D gene ambiguous. Germline V lookup: CDR1 ENHRY, CDR2 SYGVKD. The CDR3 is made up of 15 amino acids. Trimming cost V 0 bases and J 6 bases, with 12 bases left between them. The CDR3 sequence: CAISESAGVGQPQHF. CDR3 sequence (DNA): TGTGCCATCAGTGAGTCGGCGGGAGTGGGTCAGCCCCAGCATTTT.

V usage is TRBV6-5 and J usage is TRBJ2-2; 7 bases align to TRBD2. V gave up 3 bases and J gave up 5 bases; unmatched junction bases: 9. CDR1 is MNHEY and CDR2 is SVGAGI in the germline V gene. The CDR3 runs to 16 residues. Written as DNA, the CDR3 is TGTGCCAGCAGTTATTTAGGGCGAGCGGGGACCGGGGAGCTGTTTTTT. Protein product: CASSYLGRAGTGELFF.

The CDR3 coding sequence is TGTGCCAGCTCACCAATCAACGGGTTACCGAACACTGAAGCTTTCTTT. It translates to CASSPINGLPNTEAFF. The rearrangement joins TRBV18 to TRBJ1-1; no definite D call. CDR1 KGHSH and CDR2 LQKENI come from the germline V gene. Trimming took off 2 bases at V and 1 base at J, with 14 bases between the two ends. The CDR3 covers 16 residues.

The V and J genes are TRBV5-1 and TRBJ2-7, with 10 bases aligning to TRBD1. CDR3 length: 14 residues. Germline-derived CDR1 and CDR2 are SGHRS and YFSETQ. V was clipped by 4 bases and J by 4 bases; unmatched bases: 5. The CDR3 sequence: CASSPGQGNYEQYF. Written as DNA, the CDR3 is TGCGCCAGCAGCCCGGGACAGGGGAATTACGAGCAGTACTTC. Supplemented by reference TRBV5-1 and TRBJ2-7, the full variable domain reads KAGVTQTPRYLIKTRGQQVTLSCSPISGHRSVSWYQQTPGQGLQFLFEYFSETQRNKGNFPGRFSGRQFSNSRSEMNVSTLELGDSALYLCASSPGQGNYEQYFGPGTRLTVT.

In DNA, the CDR3 is TGTGCCAGCAGTTTAACTAGCGGGACCTACGAGCAGTACTTC. Protein product: CASSLTSGTYEQYF. The chain joins TRBV28 to TRBJ2-7; 10 positions agree with TRBD2. Trimming took 2 bases from V and 2 from J; bases not matched to a gene: 0. Germline V gives CDR1 MDHEN, CDR2 SYDVKM. This CDR3 contains 14 residues. The complete variable domain, with remaining parts taken from reference TRBV28 and TRBJ2-7, reads DVKVTQSSRYLVKRTGEKVFLECVQDMDHENMFWYRQDPGLGLRLIYFSYDVKMKEKGDIPEGYSVSREKKERFSLILESASTNQTSMYLCASSLTSGTYEQYFGPGTRLTVT.

The rearrangement links TRBV6-6 to TRBJ2-1; the D gene is possibly TRBD1 (5 bases). Germline lookup yields CDR1 MNHNY and CDR2 SVGAGI (reference sequence). The V gene lost 2 bases and the J gene lost 10 bases, with 9 bases spanning the gap. The CDR3 contains 12 residues. CDR3 bases: TGTGCCAGCAGTTACAATTGGGGCGAGCAGTTCTTC. Protein: CASSYNWGEQFF.

In regard to this clone: The junction and the germline gene differ at one end; a read error may be behind it. The CDR3: CASSYYGRIANTGELFF. CDR3 DNA sequence: TGTGCCAGCAGCTACTACGGGAGGATAGCGAACACCGGGGAGCTGTTTTTT. V and J are TRBV6-2 or TRBV6-3 and TRBJ2-2, with TRBD2 matching 7 bases. In germline, CDR1 is MNHEY, CDR2 SVGEGT. The CDR3 totals 17 residues.